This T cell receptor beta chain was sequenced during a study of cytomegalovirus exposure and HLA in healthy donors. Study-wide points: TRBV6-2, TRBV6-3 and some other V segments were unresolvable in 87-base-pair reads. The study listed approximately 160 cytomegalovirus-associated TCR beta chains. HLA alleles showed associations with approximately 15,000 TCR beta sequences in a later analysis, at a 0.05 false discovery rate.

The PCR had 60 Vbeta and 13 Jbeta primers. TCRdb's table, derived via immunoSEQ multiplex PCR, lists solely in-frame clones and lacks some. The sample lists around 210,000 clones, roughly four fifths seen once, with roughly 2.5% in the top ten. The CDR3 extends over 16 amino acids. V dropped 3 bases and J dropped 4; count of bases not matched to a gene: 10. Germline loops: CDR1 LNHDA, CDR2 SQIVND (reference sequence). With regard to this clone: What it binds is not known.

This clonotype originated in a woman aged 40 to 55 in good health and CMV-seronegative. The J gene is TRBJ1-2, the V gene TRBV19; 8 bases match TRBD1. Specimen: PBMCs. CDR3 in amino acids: CASSILMTGELYGYTF. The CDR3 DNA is TGTGCCAGTAGTATCCTCATGACAGGGGAACTCTATGGCTACACCTTC. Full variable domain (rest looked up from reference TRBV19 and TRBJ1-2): DGGITQSPKYLFRKEGQNVTLSCEQNLNHDAMYWYRQDPGQGLRLIYYSQIVNDFQKGDIAEGYSVSREKKESFPLTVTSAQKNPTAFYLCASSILMTGELYGYTFGSGTRLTVV.